This T cell receptor (beta chain) was sequenced in a study of T cells in Graves' hyperthyroidism and ophthalmopathy. The source material, RNA transcripts, was used to amplify TCR beta CDR3 regions. The TCR CDR3 was amplified in a first-round RT-PCR using the HTBI primer set. TCRdb passed the multiplex PCR reads through MiXCR, listing each CDR3 protein once. The repertoire consists of approximately 430,000 distinct CDR3 sequences, with about 15% occurring once and the leading ten covering over 7.5%. Notes on the study in general: From stable hyperthyroidism, ophthalmopathy was separated by a 13 V-J model.

The table lists this clonotype with a few counts. The antigen is not known. Uncontrolled infection, other autoimmune disease, pregnancy or lactation barred patients from enrollment. Sequenced material: blood. This TCR derives from a woman in her late teens or twenties with Graves' hyperthyroidism.

CDR3 bases: TGTGCCAGTAGCCCTAGGACGGGAGGCGGAGGCTACGAGCAGTACTTC. This translates into CASSPRTGGGGYEQYF. V and J are TRBV19 and TRBJ2-7; 7 nucleotides line up with TRBD2. The germline CDR1 and CDR2 sequences are LNHDA and SQIVND (reference sequence). The CDR3 sequence is 16 residues long. V lost 6 bases, J lost 3 bases, and 14 bases stayed unmatched.